The 29 T cell receptor beta chains below all came from one sample that was sequenced in a study of cytomegalovirus exposure and HLA in healthy donors. The repertoire was sequenced with immunoSEQ multiplex PCR; TCRdb's copy has only in-frame clones and lacks some. The table shows 65,000 to 100,000 clones, with approximately 93% occurring only once. The sequencing input was PBMCs. The receptors were gathered from a woman in her twenties or thirties in good health and CMV-seronegative.

This clone was seen only a few times. J is TRBJ1-2 and V is TRBV7-2; D possibly corresponds to TRBD1 (6 bases). The V end lost 8 bases, the J end lost 2 bases, and 18 bases lay between the germline ends. Germline V gives CDR1 SGHTA, CDR2 FQGNSA. CDR3 size: 15 residues. The CDR3 region is CASSTGGARNYGYTF. The CDR3 DNA is TGTGCCAGCTCCACGGGGGGGGCCCGGAACTATGGCTACACCTTC.

V is TRBV18 and J is TRBJ2-7; 9 bases align to TRBD1. This CDR3 spans 16 amino acids. Germline assignment: CDR1 KGHSH and CDR2 LQKENI. V gave up 3 bases and J gave up 3 bases; unmatched junction bases: 9. The CDR3 DNA sequence: TGTGCCAGCTCACCTTTACAACAGGGGGCACTCTACGAGCAGTACTTC. Translating it yields CASSPLQQGALYEQYF.

The chain carries TRBV27 and TRBJ2-1, with a weak D call TRBD2 (5 bases). CDR3 length: 17 residues. V was pared by 3 bases and J by 0 bases, with 15 bases between. Germline loops: CDR1 MNHEY, CDR2 SMNVEV (reference sequence). This chain's CDR3 is CASSLVVAQSSYNEQFF. The CDR3, as DNA: TGTGCCAGCAGTTTGGTCGTAGCGCAGAGCTCCTACAATGAGCAGTTCTTC.

Written as DNA, the CDR3 is TGTGCCAGCAGCTCCTCCCCGGGAGCCGAGGACAATGAGCAGTTCTTC. Residues: CASSSSPGAEDNEQFF. V and J are TRBV9 and TRBJ2-1, with a tentative D call TRBD2 (6 bases). This CDR3 spans 16 amino acids. CDR1 and CDR2 (germline): SGDLS, YYNGEE. V shed 4 bases and J shed 5 bases, with 19 bases lying between them.

V is TRBV7-2 and J is TRBJ2-7, with unresolved D. The CDR3 runs to 14 residues. CDR1 and CDR2 from the germline V gene are SGHTA and FQGNSA. V lost 5 bases and J lost 0, with 11 bases in between. CDR3 DNA: TGTGCCAGCAGCCGCGCGGTGAGCTCCTACGAGCAGTACTTC. It codes for CASSRAVSSYEQYF.

The J gene is TRBJ1-1, the V gene TRBV18; D is perhaps TRBD1 (6 bases). The CDR3 covers 16 residues. Looked up from germline, CDR1 is KGHSH and CDR2 is LQKENI. The ends were cut back, 6 bases at V and 0 bases at J, with 17 bases in the middle. The DNA for the CDR3 is TGTGCCAGCTCCCTAAAGGGGGGGATGATGAACACTGAAGCTTTCTTT. Its translation: CASSLKGGMMNTEAFF. Full variable domain (rest looked up from reference TRBV18 and TRBJ1-1): NAGVMQNPRHLVRRRGQEARLRCSPMKGHSHVYWYRQLPEEGLKFMVYLQKENIIDESGMPKERFSAEFPKEGPSILRIQQVVRGDSAAYFCASSLKGGMMNTEAFFGQGTRLTVV.

The J gene is TRBJ1-5, the V gene TRBV6-1, with 8 positions matching TRBD1. The CDR3 is 17 residues long. After removal of 6 bases from V and 4 bases from J, the junction contained 14 bases not matched to a gene. Germline CDR1 is MNHNS and CDR2 is SASEGT. CDR3 protein: CASREISSTGANQPQHF. The CDR3 nucleotides are TGTGCCAGCAGGGAAATTTCTTCGACAGGGGCGAATCAGCCCCAGCATTTT.

The V gene is TRBV4-3, the J gene TRBJ1-6; 8 bases agree with TRBD1. Germline V gene data show CDR1 as LGHNA and CDR2 as YSLEER. This CDR3 is built from 17 residues. Germline trimming cut 0 bases from V and 7 bases from J; bases unmatched to any gene: 8. The CDR3, as DNA: TGCGCCAGCAGCCAAGAACTTTCAGGGGGCGCGAATTCACCCCTCCACTTT. Its protein product is CASSQELSGGANSPLHF.

The chain links TRBV11-2 to TRBJ2-1; D is perhaps TRBD1 (6 bases). V was clipped by 5 bases and J by 3 bases, with 14 bases between them. This CDR3 has 15 residues. CDR1 is SGHAT and CDR2 is FQNNGV in the germline V gene. The CDR3 loop reads CASSPIQGYYNEQFF. The CDR3 nucleotides are TGTGCCAGCAGCCCGATTCAGGGGTACTACAATGAGCAGTTCTTC.

This clone came up a few times. The chain combines TRBV7-8 with TRBJ1-3, with TRBD1 as a possible D gene (5 bases). The CDR3 sequence is 13 residues long. V was clipped by 4 bases and J by 7 bases, with 11 bases between them. CDR1 and CDR2 from the germline V gene are SGHVS and FQNEAQ. CDR3 coding DNA: TGTGCCAGCAGCTCCGGACATAGGAACACCATATATTTT. Amino acids: CASSSGHRNTIYF. Combining the CDR3 with reference TRBV7-8 and TRBJ1-3 gives the whole variable domain GAGVSQSPRYKVAKRGQDVALRCDPISGHVSLFWYQQALGQGPEFLTYFQNEAQLDKSGLPSDRFFAERPEGSVSTLKIQRTQQEDSAVYLCASSSGHRNTIYFGEGSWLTVV.

The chain couples TRBV5-1 to TRBJ2-7, with D possibly matching TRBD1 (5 bases). This CDR3 has 14 amino acids. Between the trimmed V and J ends, which lost 1 base and 1 base, there was a span of 9 bases. Germline V gene lookup returns CDR1 SGHRS and CDR2 YFSETQ. CDR3 nucleotide sequence: TGCGCCAGCAGCTTGCAGGGTAGATCCTACGAGCAGTACTTC. Translation: CASSLQGRSYEQYF.

The V and J genes are TRBV28 and TRBJ2-6; D remains ambiguous. This CDR3 is 15 amino acids long. The germline gives CDR1 MDHEN, CDR2 SYDVKM. V was cut by 6 bases and J by 0 bases, with 9 bases left in between. CDR3 region: CASRRPYSGANVLTF. CDR3 coding DNA: TGTGCCAGCAGGAGGCCTTACTCTGGGGCCAACGTCCTGACTTTC.

The chain combines TRBV19 with TRBJ2-5; D possibly corresponds to TRBD1 (6 bases). The germline CDR1 and CDR2 sequences are LNHDA and SQIVND (reference sequence). This CDR3 has 15 amino acids. V dropped 3 bases and J dropped 5 bases, with 16 bases sitting between them. The CDR3 DNA sequence: TGTGCCAGTAGTATCTCCAGGGGCGGGTCGGAGACCCAGTACTTC. Its translation is CASSISRGGSETQYF.

The chain carries TRBV7-9 and TRBJ2-7; the D is unclear. The CDR3 extends over 11 amino acids. Per germline, CDR1 SEHNR and CDR2 FQNEAQ (reference sequence). V was clipped by 4 bases and J by 6 bases, with 7 bases between them. CDR3 sequence reads: CASSSGIEQYF. The CDR3 nucleotides read TGTGCCAGCAGCTCAGGCATCGAGCAGTACTTC.

This chain uses TRBV30 with TRBJ1-3, with a tentative D call TRBD1 (6 bases). The CDR3 sequence is 13 residues long. V was trimmed by 4 bases and J by 8 bases, leaving 15 bases between them. Germline lookup yields CDR1 GTSNPN and CDR2 SVGIG (reference sequence). The CDR3 protein is CAWNRQQGDTIYF. Written as DNA, the CDR3 is TGTGCCTGGAACCGTCAACAGGGCGACACCATATATTTT.

The rearrangement links TRBV4-1 to TRBJ1-1; possible D gene TRBD1, 5 bases. There are 16 residues in the CDR3. V lost 3 bases, J lost 0 bases, and 14 bases lay in between. Per the germline V gene, CDR1 is MGHRA and CDR2 is YSYEKL. The DNA for the CDR3 is TGCGCCAGCAGCCAGGGGCAGGGTTCCATGAACACTGAAGCTTTCTTT. Residues: CASSQGQGSMNTEAFF.

This chain connects TRBV14 to TRBJ2-2; 7 bases are shared with TRBD2. V lost 2 bases, J lost 4 bases, and 4 bases stayed unmatched. The CDR3 totals 15 residues. Germline CDR1 SGHDN, CDR2 FVKESK. CDR3 sequence (DNA): TGTGCCAGCAGCCAACGCGGGACTATCACCGGGGAGCTGTTTTTT. As protein: CASSQRGTITGELFF.

The V call is TRBV30, the J call TRBJ1-6, with a weak D call TRBD1 (5 bases). From germline, CDR1 is GTSNPN and CDR2 SVGIG (reference sequence). V lost 0 bases and J lost 7, with 7 bases in between. The CDR3 consists of 13 residues. The CDR3 spells CAWSVGGNSPLHF. The CDR3 DNA reads as TGTGCCTGGAGTGTGGGGGGGAATTCACCCCTCCACTTT.

The V gene is TRBV11-2, the J gene TRBJ2-7; TRBD2 aligns across 12 bases. V shed 1 base and J 4 bases; nucleotides not matched to a gene: 11. The CDR3 loop spans 18 amino acids. Germline V gene lookup returns CDR1 SGHAT and CDR2 FQNNGV. CDR3 sequence: CASSLVPPTTSGRYEQYF. The CDR3 DNA reads TGTGCCAGCAGCTTAGTGCCCCCAACGACTAGCGGGAGATACGAGCAGTACTTC.

The V call is TRBV28, the J call TRBJ2-7; 7 bases map to TRBD1. Unmatched junction bases numbered 9, after V lost 4 bases and J lost 12 bases. Germline CDR1 is MDHEN and CDR2 is SYDVKM. The CDR3 has 12 amino acids. The CDR3 DNA reads TGTGCCAGCAGTTCCCGGACAGGCCAGGGGTACTTC. Amino acid sequence: CASSSRTGQGYF.

In its sample, this clone was seen a few times. The rearrangement joins TRBV19 to TRBJ1-5; a possible D gene is TRBD1 (5 bases). V lost 2 bases and J lost 3, with 8 bases in between. This CDR3 is built from 14 residues. Germline loops: CDR1 LNHDA, CDR2 SQIVND (reference sequence). The CDR3 protein is CASSISGNNQPQHF. The CDR3 DNA reads TGTGCCAGTAGTATATCAGGGAACAATCAGCCCCAGCATTTT.

As to this clone: Other DNA sequences of this sample code for an identical CDR3. The V and J genes are TRBV25-1 and TRBJ2-7; 9 bases match TRBD1. CDR3 size: 13 residues. The J segment lost 2 bases and the V segment lost 6 bases, leaving 2 bases of the junction unmatched. CDR1 and CDR2 from the germline V gene are MGHDK and SYGVNS. CDR3 DNA: TGTGCCAGCAGGGGGACAGGGACCTACGAGCAGTACTTC. This encodes CASRGTGTYEQYF.

The CDR3 sequence: CASSDREGGANTEAFF. CDR3 DNA: TGTGCCAGCAGTGATCGGGAGGGGGGCGCGAACACTGAAGCTTTCTTT. V and J are TRBV2 and TRBJ1-1; possible D gene TRBD1, 6 bases. Trimming took 3 bases from V and 1 from J, leaving 15 bases between them. The CDR3 spans 16 residues. Germline CDR1 is SNHLY and CDR2 is FYNNEI.

The V and J genes are TRBV27 and TRBJ2-5, with D perhaps matching TRBD1 (6 bases). The CDR3 covers 14 residues. The germline CDR1 and CDR2 sequences are MNHEY and SMNVEV (reference sequence). V lost 11 bases to trimming and J lost 0 bases, with 16 bases between them. The CDR3 DNA reads as TGTGCCCCAGGTCGGGACAACTACCAAGAGACCCAGTACTTC. Its translation is CAPGRDNYQETQYF.

The chain recombines TRBV6-1 with TRBJ2-3; D is undetermined. Looked up from germline, CDR1 is MNHNS and CDR2 is SASEGT. V was pared by 4 bases and J by 6 bases, with 11 bases between. The CDR3 length is 13 residues. The CDR3 DNA is TGTGCCAGCAGTGTTAGCCAAATGGATACGCAGTATTTT. Protein: CASSVSQMDTQYF.

This clone was counted between two and nine times. The chain has TRBV13 and TRBJ1-6; the D gene is possibly TRBD1 (6 bases). Trimming left V 6 bases short and J 7 bases short, with 10 bases between. Looked up from germline, CDR1 is PRHDT and CDR2 is FYEKMQ (reference sequence). The CDR3 spans 13 residues. CDR3 coding DNA: TGTGCCAGCAGGGGGGCTTGGAATTCACCCCTCCACTTT. Translating it yields CASRGAWNSPLHF.

The chain has TRBV28 and TRBJ2-3; TRBD1 matches at 8 bases. Germline assignment: CDR1 MDHEN and CDR2 SYDVKM. The V gene end was trimmed by 6 bases and the J gene end by 1 base; junction bases not matched to a gene: 3. This CDR3 spans 14 amino acids. CDR3 DNA: TGTGCCAGCAGGGAGACAGGGGGCACAGATACGCAGTATTTT. Protein: CASRETGGTDTQYF.

The J gene is TRBJ2-2, the V gene TRBV6-5, with D possibly being TRBD2 (6 bases). This CDR3 spans 15 amino acids. Germline CDR1 is MNHEY and CDR2 is SVGAGI. V lost 8 bases, J lost 4 bases, and 17 bases lay in between. CDR3 bases: TGTGCCAGCCGTCTGGCGGGATGGGGCACCGGGGAGCTGTTTTTT. Translated: CASRLAGWGTGELFF.

V gene TRBV28 combines with J gene TRBJ2-1; 10 bases are shared with TRBD2. The CDR3 covers 13 residues. With V trimmed by 6 bases and J by 9 bases, 5 bases remained unmatched. CDR1 is MDHEN and CDR2 is SYDVKM in the germline V gene. The CDR3 reads CASRTSGVSEQFF. CDR3 DNA sequence: TGTGCCAGCAGAACTAGCGGGGTTAGTGAGCAGTTCTTC.